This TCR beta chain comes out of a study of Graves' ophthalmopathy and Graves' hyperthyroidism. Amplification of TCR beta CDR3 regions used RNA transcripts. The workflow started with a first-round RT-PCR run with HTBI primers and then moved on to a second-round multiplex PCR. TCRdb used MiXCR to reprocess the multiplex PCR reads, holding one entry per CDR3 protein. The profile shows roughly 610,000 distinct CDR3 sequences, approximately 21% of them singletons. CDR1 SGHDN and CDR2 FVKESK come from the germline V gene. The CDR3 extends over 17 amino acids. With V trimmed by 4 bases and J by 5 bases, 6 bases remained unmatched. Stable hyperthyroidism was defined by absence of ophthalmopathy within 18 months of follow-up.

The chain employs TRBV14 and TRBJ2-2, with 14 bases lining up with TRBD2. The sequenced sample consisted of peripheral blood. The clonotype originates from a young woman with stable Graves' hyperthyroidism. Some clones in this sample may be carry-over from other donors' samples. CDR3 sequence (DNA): TGTGCCAGCAGCCGCAGACTAGCGGGGGGGCGGACCGGGGAGCTGTTTTTT. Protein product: CASSRRLAGGRTGELFF.